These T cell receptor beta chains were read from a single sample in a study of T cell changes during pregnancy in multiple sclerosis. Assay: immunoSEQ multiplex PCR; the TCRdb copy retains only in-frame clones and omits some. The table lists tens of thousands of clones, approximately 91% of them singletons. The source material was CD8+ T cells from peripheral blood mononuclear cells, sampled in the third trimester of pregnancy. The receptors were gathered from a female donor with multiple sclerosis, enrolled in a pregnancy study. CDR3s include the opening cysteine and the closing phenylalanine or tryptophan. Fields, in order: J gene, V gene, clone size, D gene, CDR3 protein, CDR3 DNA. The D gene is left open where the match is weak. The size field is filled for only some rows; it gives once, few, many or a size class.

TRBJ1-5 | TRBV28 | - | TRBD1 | CASSLPSSGGSGQPQHF | TGTGCCAGCAGTTTGCCATCCTCAGGGGGCTCGGGTCAGCCCCAGCATTTT
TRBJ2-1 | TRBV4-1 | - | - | CASSPRLNEQFF | TGCGCCAGCAGCCCGCGACTCAATGAGCAGTTCTTC
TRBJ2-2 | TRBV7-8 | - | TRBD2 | CASSLLAGGPPGELFF | TGTGCCAGCAGCTTACTAGCGGGAGGGCCTCCCGGGGAGCTGTTTTTT
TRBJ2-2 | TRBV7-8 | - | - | CASSPFVGNTGELFF | TGTGCCAGCAGCCCCTTCGTCGGGAACACCGGGGAGCTGTTTTTT
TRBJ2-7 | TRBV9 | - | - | CASSVGPGDSYEQYF | TGTGCCAGCAGCGTAGGACCCGGAGACTCCTACGAGCAGTACTTC
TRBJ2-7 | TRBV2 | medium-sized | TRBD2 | CASHGLGEQYF | TGTGCCAGCCACGGACTAGGCGAGCAGTACTTC
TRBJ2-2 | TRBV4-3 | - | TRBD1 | CASRTGTGDTGELFF | TGCGCCAGCAGGACGGGGACAGGGGATACCGGGGAGCTGTTTTTT
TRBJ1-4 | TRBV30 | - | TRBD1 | CAWMPGGYEKLFF | TGTGCCTGGATGCCAGGGGGATATGAAAAACTGTTTTTT
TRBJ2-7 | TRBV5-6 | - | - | CASSLAVSTYEQYF | TGTGCCAGCAGCTTGGCCGTCAGTACCTACGAGCAGTACTTC
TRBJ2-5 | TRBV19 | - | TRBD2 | CASTGASGSAEETQYF | TGTGCCAGTACTGGGGCTAGCGGGAGTGCGGAAGAGACCCAGTACTTC
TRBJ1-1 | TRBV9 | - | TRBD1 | CASSGRQGMATEAFF | TGTGCCAGCAGCGGGAGACAGGGGATGGCCACTGAAGCTTTCTTT
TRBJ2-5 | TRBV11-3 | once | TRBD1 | CASSPSRASGQGETQYF | TGTGCCAGCAGCCCCAGCCGTGCTTCGGGACAGGGCGAGACCCAGTACTTC